The entry below describes one TCR beta chain. Repertoires were generated with immunoSEQ multiplex PCR, while TCRdb's copy carries only in-frame clones and drops some. Among roughly 330,000 clones listed, under 70% were seen once. The data derive from a study of cytotoxic CD8 clonotypes in ibrutinib-treated CLL. V lost 5 bases to trimming and J lost 7 bases, with 12 bases between them. Germline CDR1 is MGHDK and CDR2 is SYGVNS. This CDR3 comprises 13 residues. Sequenced material: PBMCs, taken after 36 months of ibrutinib treatment. This chain joins TRBV25-1 and TRBJ1-5; D gene unclear. The TCR was taken from a human donor with chronic lymphocytic leukemia. The CDR3 loop is CASSRAGGQPQHF. In DNA form, the CDR3 reads TGTGCCAGCAGTCGAGCGGGTGGACAGCCCCAGCATTTT.